The subject of this entry is one T cell receptor beta chain. Its antigen is currently not known. Base quality data are lacking; no much larger clone is found one base away. Each collaborating institution followed its own protocols to collect whole blood in K2EDTA tubes. Collaborator samples were shipped for TCRbeta analysis as frozen whole blood, isolated PBMCs, or DNA extracted from either sample type. TCRbeta CDR3 regions were amplified from genomic DNA using the immunoSEQ Assay, a bias-controlled multiplex PCR. For the original study's pipeline: Nucleated cell counts per sample were estimated from amplification of reference gene primers within the assay. To quantify the absolute abundance of each unique TCRbeta CDR3 rearrangement, sequence reads were collapsed and filtered. For each sample, productive Simpson clonality was calculated as the square root of Simpson's diversity index over productive rearrangements. Drawn from immuneACCESS, this table holds only the in-frame rearrangements with V and J called that TCRdb kept. Clones are partly lost; checked studies trace under half to an unresolved V gene and leave the rest unexplained. V and J calls plus clone size are reproduced from that table; the DNA served to infer D and trimming. The sample contains roughly 300,000 clones, 75% to 85% of them found a single time. Around 7.8% of the sample belongs to the ten largest clones.

This sample was included in a study of blood T cell repertoires in COVID-19 (TCRdb year 2020). The study in broad terms: The collaborator samples originated in the United States, Italy and Spain and spanned the acute and convalescent phases of COVID-19. The material from the prospective study consisted of cDNA or gDNA derived from T cells, B-cell-depleted T cells, or PBMCs. Deeply sampled blood TCRbeta repertoires from subjects exposed to, actively infected with, or recovered from COVID-19 were included in the dataset. The repertoires were released in a freely available public database meant as a resource for research on the immune response to SARS-CoV-2. Samples were obtained from the ongoing ImmuneRACE study (first 160 participants) and from 950 to 1,500 subjects provided by 6 global collaborators. A de-identified subject ID, COVID-19 status, age in years and sex were almost always included in the sample metadata. Where available, HLA class I and class II types were obtained from metadata supplied by the sample provider rather than from assay-based typing.

The CDR3 contains 14 residues, cysteine and phenylalanine counted. The entry retains the CDR3 DNA only, 42 bases that are in frame from base 1. CDR1 and CDR2, looked up from the germline V gene (reference sequence), are LGHDT and YNNKEL. V lost 8 bases and J lost 6 bases, and the count of bases not matched to a germline gene is 9. Broader findings and caveats from the paper: The amount of clinical and demographic metadata varied by source and participant and was provided uncurated.

The chain is made from TRBV3-1 (or the pseudogene TRBV3-2) and TRBJ1-5, with TRBD1 identical over 8 junction bases. The sample taken for sequencing was peripheral blood. The source of this sequence is a human donor in a cohort sampled during active COVID-19. The CDR3 loop reads CASGQGALSQPQHF. Read as DNA, the sequence is TGTGCCAGCGGGCAGGGGGCTTTGAGTCAGCCCCAGCATTTT.